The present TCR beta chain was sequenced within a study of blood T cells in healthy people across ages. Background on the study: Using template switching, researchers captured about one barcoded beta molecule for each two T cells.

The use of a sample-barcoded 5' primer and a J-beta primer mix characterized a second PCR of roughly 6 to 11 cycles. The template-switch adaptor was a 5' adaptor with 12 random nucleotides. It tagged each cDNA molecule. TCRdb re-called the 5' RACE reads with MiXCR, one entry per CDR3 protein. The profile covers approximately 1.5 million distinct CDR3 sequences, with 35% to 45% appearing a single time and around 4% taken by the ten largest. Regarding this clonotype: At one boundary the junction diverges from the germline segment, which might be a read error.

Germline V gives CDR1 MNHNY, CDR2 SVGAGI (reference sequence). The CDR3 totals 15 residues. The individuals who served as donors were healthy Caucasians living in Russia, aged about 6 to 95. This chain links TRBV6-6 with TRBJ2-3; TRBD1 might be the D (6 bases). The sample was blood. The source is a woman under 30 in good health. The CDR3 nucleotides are TGTGCCAACAGTTATTGGACAGCTAGCACAGATACGCAGTATTTT. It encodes CANSYWTASTDTQYF.